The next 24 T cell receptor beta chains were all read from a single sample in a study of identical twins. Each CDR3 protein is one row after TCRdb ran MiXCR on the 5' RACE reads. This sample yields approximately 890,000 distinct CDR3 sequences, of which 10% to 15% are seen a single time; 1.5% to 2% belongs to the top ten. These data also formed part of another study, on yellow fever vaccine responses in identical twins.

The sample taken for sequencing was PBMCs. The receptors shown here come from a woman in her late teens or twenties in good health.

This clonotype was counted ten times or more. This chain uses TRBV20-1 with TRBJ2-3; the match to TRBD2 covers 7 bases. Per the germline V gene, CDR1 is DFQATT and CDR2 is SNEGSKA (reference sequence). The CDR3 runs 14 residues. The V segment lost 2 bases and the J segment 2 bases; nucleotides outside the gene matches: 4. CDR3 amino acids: CSARSSGNTDTQYF. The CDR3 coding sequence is TGCAGTGCTAGATCCAGCGGGAACACAGATACGCAGTATTTT.

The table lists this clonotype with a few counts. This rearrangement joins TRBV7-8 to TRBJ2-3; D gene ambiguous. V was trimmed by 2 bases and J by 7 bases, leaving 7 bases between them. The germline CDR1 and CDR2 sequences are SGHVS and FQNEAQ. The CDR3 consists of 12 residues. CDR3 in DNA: TGTGCCAGCAGCTTAATCTTACATACGCAGTATTTT. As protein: CASSLILHTQYF.

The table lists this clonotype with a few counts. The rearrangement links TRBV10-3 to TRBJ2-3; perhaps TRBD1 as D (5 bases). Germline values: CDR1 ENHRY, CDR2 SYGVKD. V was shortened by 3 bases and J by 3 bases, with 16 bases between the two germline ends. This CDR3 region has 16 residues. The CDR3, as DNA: TGTGCCATCAGTGACAGGGATTGGCTTGGAACAGATACGCAGTATTTT. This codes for CAISDRDWLGTDTQYF.

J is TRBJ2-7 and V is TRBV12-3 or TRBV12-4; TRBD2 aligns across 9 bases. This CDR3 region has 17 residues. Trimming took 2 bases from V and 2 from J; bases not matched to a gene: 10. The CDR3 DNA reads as TGTGCCAGCAGTTTAACGCCTAGCGGGGTCACGACCTACGAGCAGTACTTC. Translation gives CASSLTPSGVTTYEQYF.

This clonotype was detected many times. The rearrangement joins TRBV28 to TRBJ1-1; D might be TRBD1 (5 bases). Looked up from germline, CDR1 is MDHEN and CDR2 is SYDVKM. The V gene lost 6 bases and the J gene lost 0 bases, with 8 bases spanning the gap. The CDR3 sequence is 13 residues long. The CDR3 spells CASSRGVNTEAFF. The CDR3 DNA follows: TGTGCCAGCAGCCGAGGGGTGAACACTGAAGCTTTCTTT.

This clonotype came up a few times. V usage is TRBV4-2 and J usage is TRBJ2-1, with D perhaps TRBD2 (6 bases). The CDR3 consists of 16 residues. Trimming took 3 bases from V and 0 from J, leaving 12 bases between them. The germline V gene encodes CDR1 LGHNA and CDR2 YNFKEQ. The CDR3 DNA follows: TGTGCCAGCAGCCAGGGGGGTCATTCCTCCTACAATGAGCAGTTCTTC. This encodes CASSQGGHSSYNEQFF.

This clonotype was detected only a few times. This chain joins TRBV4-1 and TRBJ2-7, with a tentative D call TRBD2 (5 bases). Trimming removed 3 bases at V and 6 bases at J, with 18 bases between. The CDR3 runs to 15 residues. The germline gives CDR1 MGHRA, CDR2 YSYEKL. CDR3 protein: CASSQASGGLSEQYF. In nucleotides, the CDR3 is TGCGCCAGCAGCCAGGCATCAGGAGGCTTGAGCGAGCAGTACTTC.

The CDR3 is CAISESRDRVNEQFF. DNA for the CDR3: TGTGCCATCAGTGAGTCGAGAGACAGGGTTAATGAGCAGTTCTTC. The V and J genes are TRBV10-3 and TRBJ2-1; TRBD1 agrees at 7 bases. The CDR3 covers 15 residues. Germline CDR1 and CDR2: ENHRY and SYGVKD. V lost 0 bases and J lost 7; bases outside the gene matches: 6.

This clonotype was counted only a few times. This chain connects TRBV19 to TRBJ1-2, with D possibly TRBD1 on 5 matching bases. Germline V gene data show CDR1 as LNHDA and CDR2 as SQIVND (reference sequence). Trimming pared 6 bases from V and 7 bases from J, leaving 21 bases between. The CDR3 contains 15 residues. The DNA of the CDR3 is TGTGCCAGTAGCCCCGGACAACCGTGGGAGGGTGGCTACACCTTC. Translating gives CASSPGQPWEGGYTF.

CDR3 in DNA: TGTGCCAGCAGCCTGACCGGGACAGGGGGTTCCTACGAGCAGTACTTC. This translates into CASSLTGTGGSYEQYF. The V call is TRBV7-3, the J call TRBJ2-7; 11 bases are shared with TRBD1. Germline-derived CDR1 and CDR2 are SGHTA and FQGTGA. V dropped 5 bases and J dropped 1; count of bases not matched to a gene: 7. CDR3 length: 16 amino acids.

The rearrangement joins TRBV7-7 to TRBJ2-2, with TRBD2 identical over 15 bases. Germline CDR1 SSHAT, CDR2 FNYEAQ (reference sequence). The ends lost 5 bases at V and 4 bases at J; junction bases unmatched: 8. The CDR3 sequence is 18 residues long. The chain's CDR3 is CASSRGLAGGPGTGELFF. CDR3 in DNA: TGTGCCAGCAGCCGCGGACTAGCGGGGGGGCCCGGCACCGGGGAGCTGTTTTTT.

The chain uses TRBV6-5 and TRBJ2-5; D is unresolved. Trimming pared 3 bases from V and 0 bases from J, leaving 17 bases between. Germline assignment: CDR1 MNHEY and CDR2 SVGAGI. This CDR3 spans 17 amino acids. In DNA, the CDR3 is TGTGCCAGCAGTTATAAGTTTGGCCTCTCCAACCAAGAGACCCAGTACTTC. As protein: CASSYKFGLSNQETQYF.

The CDR3 DNA follows: TGTGCTAGTGGTATCCTAGCGGGAAGCGGTGAGCAGTTCTTC. Protein: CASGILAGSGEQFF. V is TRBV12-5 and J is TRBJ2-1; 9 bases are a match to TRBD2. The V and J ends lost 5 bases and 9 bases, in that order; junction bases with no gene match: 8. Germline loops: CDR1 LGHNT, CDR2 FRNRAP. The CDR3 runs to 14 residues. The full variable domain, rest sourced from reference TRBV12-5 and TRBJ2-1, is DARVTQTPRHKVTEMGQEVTMRCQPILGHNTVFWYRQTMMQGLELLAYFRNRAPLDDSGMPKDRFSAEMPDATLATLKIQPSEPRDSAVYFCASGILAGSGEQFFGPGTRLTVL.

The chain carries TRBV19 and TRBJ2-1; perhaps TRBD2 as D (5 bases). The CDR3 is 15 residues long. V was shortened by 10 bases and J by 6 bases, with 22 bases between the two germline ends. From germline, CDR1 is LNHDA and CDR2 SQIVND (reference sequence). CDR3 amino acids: CATDKTRARSNEQFF. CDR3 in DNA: TGTGCCACCGACAAAACTAGGGCCCGAAGCAATGAGCAGTTCTTC.

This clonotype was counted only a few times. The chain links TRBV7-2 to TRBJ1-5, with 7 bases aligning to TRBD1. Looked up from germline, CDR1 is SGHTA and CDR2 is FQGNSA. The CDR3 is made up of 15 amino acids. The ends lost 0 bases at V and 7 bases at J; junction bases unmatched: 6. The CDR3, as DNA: TGTGCCAGCAGCTTAGCTCGACAGGGCGGACAGCCCCAGCATTTT. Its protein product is CASSLARQGGQPQHF.

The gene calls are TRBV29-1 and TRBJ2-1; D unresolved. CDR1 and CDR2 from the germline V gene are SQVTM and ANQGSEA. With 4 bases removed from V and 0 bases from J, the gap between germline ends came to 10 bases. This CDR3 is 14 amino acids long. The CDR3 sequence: CSVAADSSYNEQFF. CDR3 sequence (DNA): TGCAGCGTTGCGGCTGACTCCTCCTACAATGAGCAGTTCTTC.

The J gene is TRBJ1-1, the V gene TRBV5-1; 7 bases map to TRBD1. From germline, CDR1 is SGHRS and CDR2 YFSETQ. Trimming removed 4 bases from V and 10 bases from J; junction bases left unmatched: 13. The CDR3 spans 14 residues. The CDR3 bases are TGCGCCAGCAGCCCTAATCTACAGGGGTACGGAGCTTTCTTT. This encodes CASSPNLQGYGAFF. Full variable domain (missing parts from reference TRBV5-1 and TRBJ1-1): KAGVTQTPRYLIKTRGQQVTLSCSPISGHRSVSWYQQTPGQGLQFLFEYFSETQRNKGNFPGRFSGRQFSNSRSEMNVSTLELGDSALYLCASSPNLQGYGAFFGQGTRLTVV.

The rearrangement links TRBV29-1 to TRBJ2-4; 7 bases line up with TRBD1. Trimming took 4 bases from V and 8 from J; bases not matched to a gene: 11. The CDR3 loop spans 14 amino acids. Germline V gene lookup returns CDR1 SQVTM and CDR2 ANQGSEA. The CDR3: CSVATDRVVDIQYF. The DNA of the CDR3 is TGCAGCGTTGCGACCGACAGGGTGGTGGACATTCAGTACTTC.

CDR3 nucleotides: TGTGCCAGCTCCCAGGGGCTAGCGGTCGAGCAGTACTTC. Its translation is CASSQGLAVEQYF. V is TRBV12-3 or TRBV12-4 and J is TRBJ2-7, with D perhaps TRBD2 (7 bases). The germline V and J ends were trimmed by 8 bases and 6 bases, with 17 bases remaining between them. This CDR3 has 13 amino acids.

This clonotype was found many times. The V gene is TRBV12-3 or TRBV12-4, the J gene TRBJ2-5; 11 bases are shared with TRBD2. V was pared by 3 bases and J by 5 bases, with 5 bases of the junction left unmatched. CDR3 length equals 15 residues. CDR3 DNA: TGTGCCAGCAGTTTTAGCGGGAGGGCGGGGGAGACCCAGTACTTC. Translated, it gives CASSFSGRAGETQYF.

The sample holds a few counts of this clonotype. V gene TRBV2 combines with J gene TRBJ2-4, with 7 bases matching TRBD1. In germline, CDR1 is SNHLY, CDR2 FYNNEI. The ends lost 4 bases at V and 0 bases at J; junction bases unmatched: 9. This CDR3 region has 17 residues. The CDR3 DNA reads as TGTGCCAGCAGTGCCTCCGGGACAGCTAGAGCCAAAAACATTCAGTACTTC. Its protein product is CASSASGTARAKNIQYF.

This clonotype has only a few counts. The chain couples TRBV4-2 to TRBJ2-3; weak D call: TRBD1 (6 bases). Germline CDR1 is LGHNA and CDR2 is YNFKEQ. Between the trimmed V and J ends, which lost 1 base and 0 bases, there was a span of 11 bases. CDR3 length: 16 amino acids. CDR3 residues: CASSQVPGESTDTQYF. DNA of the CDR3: TGTGCCAGCAGCCAAGTTCCAGGGGAAAGCACAGATACGCAGTATTTT.

The CDR3 reads CASSEALKGEPDTQYF. DNA of the CDR3: TGTGCCAGCAGTGAAGCGCTCAAGGGGGAGCCAGATACGCAGTATTTT. J is TRBJ2-3 and V is TRBV2; TRBD1 might be the D (6 bases). Per germline, CDR1 SNHLY and CDR2 FYNNEI. This CDR3 has 16 amino acids. The ends were cut back, 0 bases at V and 4 bases at J, with 14 bases in the middle.

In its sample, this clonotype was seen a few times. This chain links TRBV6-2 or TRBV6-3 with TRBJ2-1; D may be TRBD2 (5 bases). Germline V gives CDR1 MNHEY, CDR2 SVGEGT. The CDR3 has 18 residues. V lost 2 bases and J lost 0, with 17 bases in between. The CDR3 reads CASSYLGGLGISYNEQFF. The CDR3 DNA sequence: TGTGCCAGCAGTTACCTGGGCGGGCTAGGCATCTCCTACAATGAGCAGTTCTTC.